What follows are 3 T cell receptor beta chains derived from one specimen sequenced in a study of tumor-infiltrating lymphocytes in primary liver carcinoma. The researchers produced TCR beta cDNA from 400 to 650 ng total RNA with a constant-region primer. Sequencing libraries for TCR beta derived from three nested multiplex PCR rounds that used slightly modified ARM-PCR. A C-beta reverse primer and TRBV1-TRBV30 forward primers served in each of the first two PCR rounds, at 9 to 10 cycles apiece. TCRdb re-derived calls from the multiplex PCR reads in MiXCR, one entry per CDR3 protein. The repertoire holds some 87,000 distinct CDR3 sequences, with roughly 70% as singletons. DNA and RNA were both co-extracted from approximately 20-30 mg of bulk tissue that had not been sorted. What was sequenced was tumor-adjacent normal liver tissue. The receptor set was obtained from a man in his forties or fifties with primary liver carcinoma and hepatitis B virus infection.

Remarks on this clonotype: One base away lies a much larger clone, so this may be a sequencing read error. The J gene is TRBJ2-2, the V gene TRBV14; perhaps TRBD2 as D (5 bases). The CDR3 contains 13 residues. The germline V gene encodes CDR1 SGHDN and CDR2 FVKESK. The CDR3 coding sequence is TGTGCCAGCAGCCATTCGCACACCGGGGAGCTGTCTTTT. Its translation is CASSHSHTGELSF.

V and J are TRBV11-2 and TRBJ2-2; no reliable D call. Trimming stripped 2 bases from V and 1 base from J, with 8 bases between. This CDR3 region has 15 residues. Germline CDR1 and CDR2: SGHAT and FQNNGV. The CDR3 sequence: CASSLQPKNTGELFF. CDR3 bases: TGTGCCAGCAGCTTACAGCCGAAGAACACCGGGGAGCTGTTTTTT.

The chain links TRBV5-1 to TRBJ1-1; 8 bases align to TRBD1. From germline, CDR1 is SGHRS and CDR2 YFSETQ. V trimming: 7 bases; J trimming: 0 bases; junction bases outside the gene matches: 2. The CDR3 runs to 13 residues. The CDR3 is CASQQGVNTEAFF. In DNA form, the CDR3 reads TGCGCCAGCCAACAGGGGGTGAACACTGAAGCTTTCTTT.